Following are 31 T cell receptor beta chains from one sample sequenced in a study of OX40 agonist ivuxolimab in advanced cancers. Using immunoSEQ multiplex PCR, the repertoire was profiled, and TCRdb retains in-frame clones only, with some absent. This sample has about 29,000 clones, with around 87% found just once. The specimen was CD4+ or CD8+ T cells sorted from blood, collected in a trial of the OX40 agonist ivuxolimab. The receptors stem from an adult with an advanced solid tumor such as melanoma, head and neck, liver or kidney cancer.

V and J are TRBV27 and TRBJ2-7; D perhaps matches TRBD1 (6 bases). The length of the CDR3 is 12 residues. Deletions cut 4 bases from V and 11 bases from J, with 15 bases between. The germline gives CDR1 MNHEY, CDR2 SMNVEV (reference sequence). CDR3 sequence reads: CASSSPDRREYF. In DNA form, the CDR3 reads TGTGCCAGCAGTTCCCCAGACAGGCGAGAGTACTTC.

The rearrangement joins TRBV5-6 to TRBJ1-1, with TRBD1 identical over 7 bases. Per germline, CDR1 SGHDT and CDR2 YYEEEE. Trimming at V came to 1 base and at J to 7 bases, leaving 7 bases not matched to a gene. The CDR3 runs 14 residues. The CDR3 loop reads CASSLWGQRDEAFF. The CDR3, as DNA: TGTGCCAGCAGCTTGTGGGGACAGAGAGATGAAGCTTTCTTT.

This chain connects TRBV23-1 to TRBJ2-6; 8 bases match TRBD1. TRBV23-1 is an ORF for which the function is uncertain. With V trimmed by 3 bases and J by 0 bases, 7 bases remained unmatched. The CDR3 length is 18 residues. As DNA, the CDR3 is TGCGCCAGCAGTCACCCGACAGGGGTAATCTCTGGGGCCAACGTCCTGACTTTC. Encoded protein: CASSHPTGVISGANVLTF.

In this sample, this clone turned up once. The CDR3 DNA follows: TGTGCCAGCGGGACGGCGTACCAAGAGACCCAGTACTTC. Its translation: CASGTAYQETQYF. This chain uses TRBV5-5 with TRBJ2-5; D may be TRBD1 or TRBD2 (5 bases each). Looked up from germline, CDR1 is SGHKS and CDR2 is YYEKEE (reference sequence). V gave up 7 bases and J gave up 0 bases, with 10 bases separating them. The CDR3 spans 13 residues.

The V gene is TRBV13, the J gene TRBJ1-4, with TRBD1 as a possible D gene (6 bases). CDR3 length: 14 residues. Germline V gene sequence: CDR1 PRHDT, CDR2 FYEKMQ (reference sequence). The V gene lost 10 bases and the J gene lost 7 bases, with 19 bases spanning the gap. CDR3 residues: CATEQRGAGEKLFF. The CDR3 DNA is TGTGCCACCGAACAGAGGGGGGCGGGTGAAAAACTGTTTTTT. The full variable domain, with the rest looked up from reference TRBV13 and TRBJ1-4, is AAGVIQSPRHLIKEKRETATLKCYPIPRHDTVYWYQQGPGQDPQFLISFYEKMQSDKGSIPDRFSAQQFSDYHSELNMSSLELGDSALYFCATEQRGAGEKLFFGSGTQLSVL.

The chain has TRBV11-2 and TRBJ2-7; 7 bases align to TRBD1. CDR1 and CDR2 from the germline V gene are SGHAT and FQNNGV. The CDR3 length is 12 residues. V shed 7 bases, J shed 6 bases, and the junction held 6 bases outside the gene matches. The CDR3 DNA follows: TGTGCCAGCACCCAACAGGGGATCGAGCAGTACTTC. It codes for CASTQQGIEQYF.

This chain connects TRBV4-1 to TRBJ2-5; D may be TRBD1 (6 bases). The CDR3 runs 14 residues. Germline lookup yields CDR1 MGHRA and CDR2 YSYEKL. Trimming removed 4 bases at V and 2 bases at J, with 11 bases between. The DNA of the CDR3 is TGCGCCAGCAGCCCTTGGACAGATCAAGAGACCCAGTACTTC. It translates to CASSPWTDQETQYF.

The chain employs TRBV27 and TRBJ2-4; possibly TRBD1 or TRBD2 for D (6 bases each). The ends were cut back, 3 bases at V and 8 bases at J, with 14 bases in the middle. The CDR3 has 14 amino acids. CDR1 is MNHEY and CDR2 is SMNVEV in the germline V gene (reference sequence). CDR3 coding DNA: TGTGCCAGCAGTTTTATTTGGGGGGCTGACATTCAGTACTTC. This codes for CASSFIWGADIQYF.

Here the CDR3 DNA reads TGTGCCATCAGTTTTAGTGTGGAGACCCAGTACTTC. Translated: CAISFSVETQYF. V is TRBV10-3 and J is TRBJ2-5; D not resolved. CDR3 length: 12 amino acids. The germline V gene encodes CDR1 ENHRY and CDR2 SYGVKD. Between the trimmed V and J ends, which lost 5 bases and 5 bases, there was a span of 9 bases.

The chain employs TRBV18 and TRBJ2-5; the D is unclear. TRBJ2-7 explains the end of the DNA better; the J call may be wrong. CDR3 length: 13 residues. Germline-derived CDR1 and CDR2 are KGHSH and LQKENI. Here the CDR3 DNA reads TGTGCCAGCTCACCGGTCGGGTTCCACGAGCAGTACTTC. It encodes CASSPVGFHEQYF.

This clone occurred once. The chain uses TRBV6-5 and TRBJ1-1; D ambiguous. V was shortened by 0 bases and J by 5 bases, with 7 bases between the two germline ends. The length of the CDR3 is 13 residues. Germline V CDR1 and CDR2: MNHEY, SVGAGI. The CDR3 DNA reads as TGTGCCAGCAGTTACTCGCCGAGGACTGAAGCTTTCTTT. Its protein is CASSYSPRTEAFF.

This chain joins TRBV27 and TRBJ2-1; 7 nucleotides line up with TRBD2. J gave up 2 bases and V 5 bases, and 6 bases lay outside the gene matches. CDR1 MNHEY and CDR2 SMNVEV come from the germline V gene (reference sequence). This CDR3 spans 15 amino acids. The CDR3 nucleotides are TGTGCCAGCAGTCTTAGCGGGTACCCCTACAATGAGCAGTTCTTC. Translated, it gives CASSLSGYPYNEQFF.

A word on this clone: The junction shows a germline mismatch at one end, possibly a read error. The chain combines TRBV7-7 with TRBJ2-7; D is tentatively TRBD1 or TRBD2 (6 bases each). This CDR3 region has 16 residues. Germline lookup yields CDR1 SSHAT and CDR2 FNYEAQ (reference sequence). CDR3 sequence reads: CASSLAAAGAGYEQYF. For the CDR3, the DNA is TGTGCTAGCAGCTTAGCGGCGGCAGGGGCAGGATACGAGCAGTACTTC.

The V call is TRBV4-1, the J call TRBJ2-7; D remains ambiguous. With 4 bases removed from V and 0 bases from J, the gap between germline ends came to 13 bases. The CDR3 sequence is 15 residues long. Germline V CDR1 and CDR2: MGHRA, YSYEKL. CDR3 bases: TGCGCCAGCAGCCCCCTAAGGGATTTCTCCTACGAGCAGTACTTC. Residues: CASSPLRDFSYEQYF.

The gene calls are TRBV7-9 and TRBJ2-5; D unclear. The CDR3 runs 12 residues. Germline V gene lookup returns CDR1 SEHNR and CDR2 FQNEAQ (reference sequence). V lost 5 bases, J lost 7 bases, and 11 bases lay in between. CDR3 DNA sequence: TGTGCCAGCAGCCTCAGTGAAGGGACCCAGTACTTC. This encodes CASSLSEGTQYF. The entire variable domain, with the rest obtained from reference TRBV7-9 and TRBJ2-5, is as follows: DTGVSQNPRHKITKRGQNVTFRCDPISEHNRLYWYRQTLGQGPEFLTYFQNEAQLEKSRLLSDRFSAERPKGSFSTLEIQRTEQGDSAMYLCASSLSEGTQYFGPGTRLLVL.

The CDR3, as DNA: TGTGCCAGCAGCTTAGGAATCGGGACAGCAACCTACGAGCAGTACTTC. Its translation: CASSLGIGTATYEQYF. The chain uses TRBV7-6 and TRBJ2-7, with 7 positions matching TRBD1. Germline V gene data show CDR1 as SGHVS and CDR2 as FNYEAQ. This CDR3 is 16 amino acids long. V lost 1 base and J lost 2; bases outside the gene matches: 8.

Written as DNA, the CDR3 is TGTGCCAGCAGCTTGGGGCGGGGGGCCACAGATACGCAGTATTTT. Residues: CASSLGRGATDTQYF. The chain recombines TRBV7-3 with TRBJ2-3, with TRBD2 identical over 8 bases. Germline CDR1 SGHTA, CDR2 FQGTGA. V gave up 3 bases and J gave up 2 bases; unmatched junction bases: 4. CDR3 length: 15 residues.

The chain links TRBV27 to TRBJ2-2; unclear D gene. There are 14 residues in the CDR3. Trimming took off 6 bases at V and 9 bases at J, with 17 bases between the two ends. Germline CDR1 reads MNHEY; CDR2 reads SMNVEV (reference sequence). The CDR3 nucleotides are TGTGCCAGCAGCCTTCTAGGCATGCACCGGGAGCTGTTTTTT. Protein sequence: CASSLLGMHRELFF.

The CDR3 reads CASSLLPASSSYNEQFF. Here the CDR3 DNA reads TGTGCCAGCAGTCTCCTCCCGGCCAGTAGCTCCTACAATGAGCAGTTCTTC. The chain recombines TRBV27 with TRBJ2-1; D not certain. CDR3 length equals 17 residues. Per the germline V gene, CDR1 is MNHEY and CDR2 is SMNVEV (reference sequence). The V end was cut by 5 bases, the J end by 0 bases, with 17 bases between.

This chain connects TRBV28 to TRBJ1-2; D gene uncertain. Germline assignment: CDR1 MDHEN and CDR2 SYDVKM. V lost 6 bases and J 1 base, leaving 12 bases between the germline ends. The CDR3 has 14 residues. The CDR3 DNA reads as TGTGCCAGCAGAAGAGGCCGCTTTAACTATGGCTACACCTTC. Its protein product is CASRRGRFNYGYTF.

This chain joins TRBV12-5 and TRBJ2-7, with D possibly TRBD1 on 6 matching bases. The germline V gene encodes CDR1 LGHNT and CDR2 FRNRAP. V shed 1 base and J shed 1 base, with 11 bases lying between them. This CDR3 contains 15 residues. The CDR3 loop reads CASGLGQVRSYEQYF. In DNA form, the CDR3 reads TGTGCTAGTGGTTTGGGACAGGTTCGTTCCTACGAGCAGTACTTC.

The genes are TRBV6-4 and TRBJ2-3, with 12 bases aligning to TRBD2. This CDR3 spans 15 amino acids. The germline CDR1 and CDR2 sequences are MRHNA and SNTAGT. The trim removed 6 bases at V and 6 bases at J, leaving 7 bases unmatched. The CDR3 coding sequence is TGTGCCAGCAGCTTACTAGCGGGGGGCGGGGATACGCAGTATTTT. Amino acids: CASSLLAGGGDTQYF.

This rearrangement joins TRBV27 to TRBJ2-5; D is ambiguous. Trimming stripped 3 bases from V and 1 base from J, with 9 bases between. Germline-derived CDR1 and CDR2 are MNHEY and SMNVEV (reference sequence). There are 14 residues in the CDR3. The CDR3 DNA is TGTGCCAGCAGTTTCTCAGGCGCCCAAGAGACCCAGTACTTC. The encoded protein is CASSFSGAQETQYF.

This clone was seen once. The CDR3 region is CASSQGAGQGGLLLFF. The CDR3 DNA reads TGTGCCAGCAGCCAAGGAGCAGGACAGGGAGGTTTGCTACTGTTTTTT. This rearrangement joins TRBV4-2 to TRBJ1-4; 8 bases line up with TRBD1. CDR1 is LGHNA and CDR2 is YNFKEQ in the germline V gene. The V gene end was trimmed by 1 base and the J gene end by 13 bases; junction bases not matched to a gene: 14. CDR3 length: 16 residues.

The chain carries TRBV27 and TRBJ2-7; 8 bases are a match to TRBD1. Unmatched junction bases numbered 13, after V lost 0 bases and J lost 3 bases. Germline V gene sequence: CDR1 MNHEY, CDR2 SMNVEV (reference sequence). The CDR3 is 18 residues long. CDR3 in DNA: TGTGCCAGCAGTTTATCGCCCCCCCTGGGACAGGATATCTACGAGCAGTACTTC. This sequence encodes CASSLSPPLGQDIYEQYF.

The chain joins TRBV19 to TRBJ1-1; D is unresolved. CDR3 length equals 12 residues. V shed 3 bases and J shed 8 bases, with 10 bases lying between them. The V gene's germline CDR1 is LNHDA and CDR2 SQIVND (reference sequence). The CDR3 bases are TGTGCCAGTAGTATGTCAGCAGAAGAAGCTTTCTTT. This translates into CASSMSAEEAFF.

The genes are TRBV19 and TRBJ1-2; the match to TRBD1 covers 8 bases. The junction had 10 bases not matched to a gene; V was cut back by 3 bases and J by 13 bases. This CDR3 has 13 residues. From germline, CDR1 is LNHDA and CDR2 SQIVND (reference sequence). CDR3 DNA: TGTGCCAGTAGTATTGGACAGGGAATATCGCCCACCTTC. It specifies CASSIGQGISPTF.

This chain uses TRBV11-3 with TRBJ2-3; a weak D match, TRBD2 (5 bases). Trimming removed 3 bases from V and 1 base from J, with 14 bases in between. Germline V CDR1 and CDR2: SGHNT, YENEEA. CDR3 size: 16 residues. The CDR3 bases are TGTGCCAGCAGCTTGAAAACGGGGTATGGCACAGATACGCAGTATTTT. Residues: CASSLKTGYGTDTQYF.

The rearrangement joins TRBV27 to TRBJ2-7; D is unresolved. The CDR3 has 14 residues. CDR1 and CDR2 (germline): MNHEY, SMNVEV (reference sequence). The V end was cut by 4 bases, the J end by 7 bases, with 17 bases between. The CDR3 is CASSSSRWMGEQYF. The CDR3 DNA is TGTGCCAGCAGTTCGAGCCGATGGATGGGAGAGCAGTACTTC.

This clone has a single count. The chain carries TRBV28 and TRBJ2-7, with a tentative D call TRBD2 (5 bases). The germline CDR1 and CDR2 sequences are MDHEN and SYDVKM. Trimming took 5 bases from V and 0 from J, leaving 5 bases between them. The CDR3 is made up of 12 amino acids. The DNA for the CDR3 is TGTGCCAGCAGTCGGGGCTCCTACGAGCAGTACTTC. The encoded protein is CASSRGSYEQYF.

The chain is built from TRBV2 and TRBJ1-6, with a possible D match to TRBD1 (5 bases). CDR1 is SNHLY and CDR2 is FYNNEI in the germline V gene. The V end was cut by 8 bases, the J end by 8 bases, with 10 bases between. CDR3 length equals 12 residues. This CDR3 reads CASSTGDSPLHF. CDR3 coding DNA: TGTGCCAGCTCCACGGGGGATTCACCCCTCCACTTT.